The source of this TCR beta chain is a study of blood T cell repertoires in COVID-19. The overall study: Samples of COVID-19 (acute and convalescent) were obtained from the United States, Italy and Spain.

Study processing details: Estimated nucleated cell counts came from reference gene primer amplification. Measured with immunoSEQ multiplex PCR; TCRdb has only the in-frame clones, and not every one. That table furnishes V, J and clone size, whereas the DNA furnished D and trimming. This sample has over 45,000 clones, with 70% to 75% found just once. Germline V gene data show CDR1 as MRHNA and CDR2 as SNTAGT. The CDR3 is 14 residues long. Trimming pared 9 bases from V and 1 base from J, leaving 12 bases between. The V call is TRBV6-4, the J call TRBJ2-2; D unresolved. The receptor's source is a woman aged 50 to 65 with active or convalescent COVID-19. The source material was peripheral blood. The CDR3 spells CASRLAVNTGELFF. Written as DNA, the CDR3 is TGTGCCAGTCGACTGGCCGTGAACACCGGGGAGCTGTTTTTT.